Each of the 27 T cell receptor beta chains below was sequenced from the same sample in a study of cytomegalovirus exposure and HLA in healthy donors. The PCR employed 60 Vbeta primers together with 13 Jbeta primers. Assay used: immunoSEQ multiplex PCR; TCRdb lists only in-frame clones, some missing. The sample shows 95,000 to 150,000 clones, around 74% of them seen only once. The sequenced sample was PBMCs. The origin of the receptors is a man aged 55 to 69 in good health and CMV-seropositive.

This chain connects TRBV18 to TRBJ2-5; D is ambiguous. The J call is uncertain, as TRBJ2-7 better fits the DNA end. The CDR3 totals 13 residues. In germline, CDR1 is KGHSH, CDR2 LQKENI. CDR3 DNA sequence: TGTGCCAGCTCACCACCCCCACCCTACGAGCAGTACTTC. Translating gives CASSPPPPYEQYF.

J is TRBJ2-7 and V is TRBV5-4; 7 nucleotides line up with TRBD1. The CDR3 extends over 14 amino acids. The V and J ends lost 5 bases and 6 bases, in that order; junction bases with no gene match: 11. Germline V gene lookup returns CDR1 SGHNT and CDR2 YYREEE (reference sequence). CDR3 sequence (DNA): TGTGCCAGCAGATTAAGACAGGGTTCGGGCGAGCAGTACTTC. Its translation is CASRLRQGSGEQYF.

This clone appeared a few times. This sequence joins TRBV29-1 and TRBJ2-1; the D gene is possibly TRBD1 (6 bases). V shed 6 bases and J shed 2 bases, with 14 bases lying between them. CDR1 is SQVTM and CDR2 is ANQGSEA in the germline V gene. The CDR3 runs 14 residues. This CDR3 reads CSVSRGSTYNEQFF. CDR3 in DNA: TGCAGCGTCAGCAGGGGTAGCACCTACAATGAGCAGTTCTTC.

The CDR3 loop reads CAWSVGGYGYTF. The CDR3 DNA reads TGTGCCTGGAGTGTAGGCGGATATGGCTACACCTTC. The rearrangement joins TRBV30 to TRBJ1-2; no clear D. The CDR3 runs 12 residues. Germline CDR1 and CDR2: GTSNPN and SVGIG (reference sequence). Deletions cut 0 bases from V and 5 bases from J, with 7 bases between.

J is TRBJ1-2 and V is TRBV19; D call uncertain. The CDR3 loop spans 14 amino acids. The V end was cut by 1 base, the J end by 5 bases, with 11 bases between. Per the germline V gene, CDR1 is LNHDA and CDR2 is SQIVND (reference sequence). This CDR3 reads CASSIAAGGYGYTF. CDR3 sequence (DNA): TGTGCCAGTAGTATAGCAGCAGGAGGATATGGCTACACCTTC.

The DNA for the CDR3 is TGTGCCTGGAGATATGACTACATCGGGGAGCTGTTTTTT. This encodes CAWRYDYIGELFF. The chain joins TRBV30 to TRBJ2-2, with D possibly matching TRBD2 (5 bases). This CDR3 has 13 residues. Trimming took off 3 bases at V and 7 bases at J, with 12 bases between the two ends. Germline V CDR1 and CDR2: GTSNPN, SVGIG (reference sequence). Filled out from reference TRBV30 and TRBJ2-2, the complete variable domain reads SQTIHQWPATLVQPVGSPLSLECTVEGTSNPNLYWYRQAAGRGLQLLFYSVGIGQISSEVPQNLSASRPQDRQFILSSKKLLLSDSGFYLCAWRYDYIGELFFGEGSRLTVL.

The CDR3 protein is CASSDYLAGGTDTQYF. CDR3 bases: TGCGCCAGCAGTGACTACTTAGCGGGGGGCACAGATACGCAGTATTTT. This chain connects TRBV10-1 to TRBJ2-3; 9 bases are shared with TRBD2. This CDR3 spans 16 amino acids. With V trimmed by 3 bases and J by 1 base, 5 bases remained unmatched. Germline CDR1 WNHNN, CDR2 SYGVQD (reference sequence).

The rearrangement joins TRBV21-1 to TRBJ1-4; the DNA was not compared with TRBD1, the D call given in the table. TRBV21-1 is a pseudogene locus. CDR3 size: 15 residues. Here the CDR3 DNA reads TGTGCCAGCAGCAGGGAGGACAGGGGGCCTGAAAAACTGTTTTTT. The encoded protein is CASSREDRGPEKLFF.

V gene TRBV2 combines with J gene TRBJ2-3; weak D call: TRBD1 (6 bases). The V end lost 8 bases, the J end lost 6 bases, and 12 bases lay between the germline ends. The germline gives CDR1 SNHLY, CDR2 FYNNEI. The CDR3 is made up of 12 amino acids. The CDR3 DNA follows: TGTGCCAGCGGGGGCGTAGGGGATACGCAGTATTTT. Protein: CASGGVGDTQYF.

The V gene is TRBV7-3, the J gene TRBJ1-5; D is uncertain. V was shortened by 4 bases and J by 9 bases, with 13 bases between the two germline ends. CDR3 length: 13 amino acids. The germline gives CDR1 SGHTA, CDR2 FQGTGA. For the CDR3, the DNA is TGTGCCAGCAGCTCGCAAGCCCGGGGGCCCCAGCATTTT. This codes for CASSSQARGPQHF.

The rearrangement uses TRBV2 and TRBJ2-1; 10 nucleotides line up with TRBD2. CDR3 size: 15 residues. Trimming removed 3 bases from V and 3 bases from J; junction bases left unmatched: 2. The V gene's germline CDR1 is SNHLY and CDR2 FYNNEI. For the CDR3, the DNA is TGTGCCAGCAGTGACCTAGCGGGAGACTACAATGAGCAGTTCTTC. Encoded protein: CASSDLAGDYNEQFF. Complete variable domain (other parts from reference TRBV2 and TRBJ2-1): EPEVTQTPSHQVTQMGQEVILRCVPISNHLYFYWYRQILGQKVEFLVSFYNNEISEKSEIFDDQFSVERPDGSNFTLKIRSTKLEDSAMYFCASSDLAGDYNEQFFGPGTRLTVL.

V and J are TRBV28 and TRBJ2-7, with a possible D match to TRBD1 (6 bases). The CDR3 runs 14 residues. V lost 4 bases to trimming and J lost 0 bases, with 10 bases between them. CDR1 is MDHEN and CDR2 is SYDVKM in the germline V gene. The CDR3 coding sequence is TGTGCCAGCAGTTCAACAGGGAGCTCCTACGAGCAGTACTTC. Protein sequence: CASSSTGSSYEQYF.

As DNA, the CDR3 is TGCGCCAGCAGCTCGCAGGGAATAGAATACGAGCAGTACTTC. This codes for CASSSQGIEYEQYF. V usage is TRBV5-1 and J usage is TRBJ2-7; D may be TRBD1 (5 bases). Trimming took 3 bases from V and 4 from J, leaving 14 bases between them. The CDR3 has 14 amino acids. Germline-derived CDR1 and CDR2 are SGHRS and YFSETQ.

V and J are TRBV28 and TRBJ1-3, with D perhaps matching TRBD1 (6 bases). The CDR3 spans 18 residues. Looked up from germline, CDR1 is MDHEN and CDR2 is SYDVKM. V was shortened by 1 base and J by 4 bases, with 20 bases between the two germline ends. As DNA, the CDR3 is TGTGCCAGCAGTTTATCGATGGGGACACGGGGCAGGGGAAACACCATATATTTT. The encoded protein is CASSLSMGTRGRGNTIYF. The whole variable domain, filled in from reference TRBV28 and TRBJ1-3, reads DVKVTQSSRYLVKRTGEKVFLECVQDMDHENMFWYRQDPGLGLRLIYFSYDVKMKEKGDIPEGYSVSREKKERFSLILESASTNQTSMYLCASSLSMGTRGRGNTIYFGEGSWLTVV.

The chain joins TRBV19 to TRBJ2-7; the D is unclear. The CDR3 is 16 amino acids. The V gene lost 0 bases and the J gene lost 2 bases, with 14 bases spanning the gap. The germline V gene encodes CDR1 LNHDA and CDR2 SQIVND (reference sequence). The CDR3 loop is CASSIDWMPRPYEQYF. CDR3 in DNA: TGTGCCAGTAGTATAGATTGGATGCCGCGGCCCTACGAGCAGTACTTC.

The V and J genes are TRBV7-8 and TRBJ2-7, with D maybe TRBD1 (6 bases). The CDR3 totals 13 residues. Trimming cost V 5 bases and J 7 bases, with 15 bases left between them. The germline V gene encodes CDR1 SGHVS and CDR2 FQNEAQ. CDR3 region: CASSPTGSGEQYF. The CDR3 nucleotides read TGTGCCAGCAGCCCAACAGGGTCGGGGGAGCAGTACTTC. The entire variable domain, with the rest obtained from reference TRBV7-8 and TRBJ2-7, is as follows: GAGVSQSPRYKVAKRGQDVALRCDPISGHVSLFWYQQALGQGPEFLTYFQNEAQLDKSGLPSDRFFAERPEGSVSTLKIQRTQQEDSAVYLCASSPTGSGEQYFGPGTRLTVT.

The chain is built from TRBV30 and TRBJ2-1; 9 nucleotides align to TRBD2. CDR1 GTSNPN and CDR2 SVGIG come from the germline V gene (reference sequence). V was pared by 3 bases and J by 4 bases, with 16 bases of the junction left unmatched. The CDR3 has 18 residues. The CDR3 bases are TGTGCCTGGAGCGCGACTAGCGGCCCCAGAAGTGGGTACAATGAGCAGTTCTTC. This sequence encodes CAWSATSGPRSGYNEQFF.

V and J are TRBV5-1 and TRBJ2-5, with D perhaps matching TRBD2 (7 bases). Germline V gene data show CDR1 as SGHRS and CDR2 as YFSETQ. V gave up 4 bases and J gave up 7 bases, with 20 bases separating them. The CDR3 runs to 15 residues. For the CDR3, the DNA is TGCGCCAGCAGCATTTTCGGACAGCGGGAAGCGACCCAGTACTTC. Protein sequence: CASSIFGQREATQYF.

V usage is TRBV6-5 and J usage is TRBJ1-1, with 8 nucleotides matching TRBD1. J gave up 1 base and V 6 bases, and 7 bases lay outside the gene matches. There are 15 residues in the CDR3. The V gene's germline CDR1 is MNHEY and CDR2 SVGAGI. CDR3 bases: TGTGCCAGCAGCCGTCCCGGGACAGGGAACACTGAAGCTTTCTTT. This translates into CASSRPGTGNTEAFF.

V usage is TRBV28 and J usage is TRBJ2-7; D is undetermined. The CDR3 contains 15 residues. Germline assignment: CDR1 MDHEN and CDR2 SYDVKM. Trimming took 6 bases from V and 0 from J, leaving 15 bases between them. DNA of the CDR3: TGTGCCAGCAGCCCCTTAGGTGAGGCCTCCTACGAGCAGTACTTC. Residues: CASSPLGEASYEQYF.

The CDR3 reads CASSPGTGVYSNQPQHF. CDR3 sequence (DNA): TGTGCCAGCAGTCCCGGGACAGGGGTTTATAGCAATCAGCCCCAGCATTTT. V is TRBV27 and J is TRBJ1-5; TRBD1 matches 10 bases. The CDR3 sequence is 17 residues long. Germline trimming cut 5 bases from V and 0 bases from J; bases unmatched to any gene: 7. Germline loops: CDR1 MNHEY, CDR2 SMNVEV (reference sequence).

The rearrangement uses TRBV18 and TRBJ1-2; D is possibly TRBD1 (5 bases). The CDR3 covers 12 residues. V shed 3 bases and J shed 4 bases, with 6 bases lying between them. Germline assignment: CDR1 KGHSH and CDR2 LQKENI. The chain's CDR3 is CASSPDSYGYTF. The CDR3 nucleotides read TGTGCCAGCTCACCTGACAGCTATGGCTACACCTTC. Drawing the rest from reference TRBV18 and TRBJ1-2, the complete variable domain is NAGVMQNPRHLVRRRGQEARLRCSPMKGHSHVYWYRQLPEEGLKFMVYLQKENIIDESGMPKERFSAEFPKEGPSILRIQQVVRGDSAAYFCASSPDSYGYTFGSGTRLTVV.

A few counts support this clone. V is TRBV5-8 and J is TRBJ2-2, with 10 bases identical to TRBD1. The germline V gene has CDR1 SGHTS and CDR2 YDEGEE. The CDR3 has 15 residues. With 4 bases clipped from V and 5 bases from J, the junction kept 5 bases outside the gene matches. In DNA, the CDR3 is TGTGCCAGCAGCCGGGGGACAGGGGAAACCGGGGAGCTGTTTTTT. Translating gives CASSRGTGETGELFF.

This clone was seen a single time. The J gene is TRBJ1-1, the V gene TRBV30; D unresolved. The V end was cut by 2 bases, the J end by 1 base, with 5 bases between. From germline, CDR1 is GTSNPN and CDR2 SVGIG (reference sequence). The CDR3 is made up of 12 amino acids. CDR3 in DNA: TGTGCCTGGAGTAACACGAACACTGAAGCTTTCTTT. Translating gives CAWSNTNTEAFF.

The rearrangement uses TRBV25-1 and TRBJ2-3; D is possibly TRBD1 (5 bases). This CDR3 has 15 amino acids. The V end was cut by 3 bases, the J end by 3 bases, with 13 bases between. In germline, CDR1 is MGHDK, CDR2 SYGVNS. This CDR3 is CASSDDRMVTDTQYF. CDR3 sequence (DNA): TGTGCCAGCAGTGATGACAGAATGGTTACAGATACGCAGTATTTT. The full variable domain, rest sourced from reference TRBV25-1 and TRBJ2-3, is EADIYQTPRYLVIGTGKKITLECSQTMGHDKMYWYQQDPGMELHLIHYSYGVNSTEKGDLSSESTVSRIRTEHFPLTLESARPSHTSQYLCASSDDRMVTDTQYFGPGTRLTVL.

This CDR3 is CASSAPWARDEKLFF. The CDR3 DNA sequence: TGTGCCAGCAGCGCCCCGTGGGCTCGCGATGAAAAACTGTTTTTT. The V gene is TRBV2, the J gene TRBJ1-4, with no clear D. Germline V lookup: CDR1 SNHLY, CDR2 FYNNEI. The length of the CDR3 is 15 residues. Trimming pared 6 bases from V and 6 bases from J, leaving 17 bases between.

The chain recombines TRBV2 with TRBJ2-5; D unclear. V lost 5 bases, J lost 7 bases, and 11 bases lay in between. Germline CDR1 is SNHLY and CDR2 is FYNNEI. The CDR3 loop spans 12 amino acids. The CDR3 region is CASSLMSGTQYF. The CDR3 DNA follows: TGTGCCAGCAGTTTAATGTCGGGGACCCAGTACTTC.